This T cell receptor beta chain is drawn from a study of cytomegalovirus exposure and HLA in healthy donors. The study, taken as a whole, reports: Analyses of presence/absence relied on an assumption of roughly uniform sequencing depth across donors.

CDR3 size: 14 residues. V was shortened by 0 bases and J by 6 bases, with 9 bases between the two germline ends. Germline V gene data show CDR1 as SGHRS and CDR2 as YFSETQ. In its sample, this clone was seen once. Antigen specificity is unknown. A multiplex PCR was run with 60 Vbeta primers and 13 Jbeta primers. The repertoire was sequenced with immunoSEQ multiplex PCR; TCRdb's copy has only in-frame clones and lacks some. The table lists 150,000 to 200,000 clones, over 80% of them singletons. The sequence came from a man aged 40-49 years in good health and CMV-seronegative. Sequences were obtained from PBMCs. The chain combines TRBV5-1 with TRBJ1-4, with D unclear. The CDR3 DNA is TGCGCCAGCAGCTTGGGAGGCGCCCATGAAAAACTGTTTTTT. Translating gives CASSLGGAHEKLFF.